This is a list of T cell receptor beta chains from one sample in a study of tumor-infiltrating lymphocytes in primary liver carcinoma. TCRdb re-analysed the multiplex PCR reads in MiXCR, keeping a single row per CDR3 protein. The sample lists under 200,000 distinct CDR3 sequences, 65% occurring once. What was sequenced was peripheral blood. The receptor source for this set is a woman between 55 and 75 years old with primary liver carcinoma and hepatitis B virus infection. The CDR3 runs from the conserved cysteine through the conserved F or W. D genes are given only for firm matches. Not all rows give a size; the values are once, few, many and, for expanded clones, a class.

V gene,D gene,clone size,J gene,CDR3 protein,CDR3 DNA
TRBV11-1,TRBD1,.,TRBJ2-1,CANRQGQGNFNEQFF,TGTGCCAATAGGCAGGGACAGGGAAACTTCAATGAGCAGTTCTTC
TRBV12-3/TRBV12-4,TRBD1,many,TRBJ2-3,CASSLAGGSDTQYF,TGTGCCAGCAGTTTGGCAGGGGGCTCAGATACGCAGTATTTT
TRBV5-8,.,.,TRBJ2-7,CASSYLFGGQDDEQYF,TGTGCCAGCAGCTATCTTTTCGGGGGCCAGGACGACGAGCAGTACTTC
TRBV5-1,.,few,TRBJ2-1,CASSLAASTYNEQFF,TGCGCCAGCAGCTTGGCGGCTAGCACCTACAATGAGCAGTTCTTC
TRBV28,.,few,TRBJ1-1,CASHSVVWTEAFF,TGTGCCAGCCACTCCGTCGTCTGGACTGAAGCTTTCTTT
TRBV2,.,.,TRBJ2-3,CASSDNMDTDTQYF,TGTGCCAGCAGTGACAACATGGACACAGATACGCAGTATTTT
TRBV6-5,.,.,TRBJ2-1,CASNYSRMFRSSYNEQSF,TGTGCCAGCAATTACTCAAGAATGTTCAGGAGCTCCTACAATGAGCAGTCCTTC
TRBV29-1,TRBD2,.,TRBJ2-3,CSVAGTSRSDTQYF,TGCAGCGTCGCGGGGACTAGCAGATCAGATACGCAGTATTTT
TRBV11-2,.,.,TRBJ2-1,CASSSEWGALGNEQFF,TGTGCCAGCAGCTCGGAGTGGGGGGCCCTCGGGAATGAGCAGTTCTTC
TRBV12-3/TRBV12-4,TRBD1,.,TRBJ2-7,CASSSGTGFSYEQYF,TGTGCCAGCAGTTCCGGGACAGGATTCTCCTACGAGCAGTACTTC
TRBV5-1,.,.,TRBJ2-7,CASSLAEHLVRVGEQYF,TGCGCCAGCAGCTTGGCCGAACATCTCGTCAGGGTGGGCGAGCAGTACTTC
TRBV6-1,.,many,TRBJ2-4,CASSENGWGDIQYF,TGTGCCAGCAGTGAAAACGGGTGGGGGGACATTCAGTACTTC
TRBV4-2,.,.,TRBJ2-3,CVSSEGRETRTDTQYF,TGTGTCAGCAGCGAGGGAAGGGAAACTCGCACAGATACGCAGTATTTT
TRBV21-1,.,.,TRBJ2-3,CASSTKKRDSHTDTQYF,TGTGCCAGCAGCACCAAAAAAAGGGACTCCCACACAGATACGCAGTATTTT
TRBV11-2,.,.,TRBJ2-7,CPSSHGGVGYEQYF,TGTCCCAGCAGCCACGGAGGGGTTGGGTACGAGCAGTACTTC
TRBV5-5,.,.,TRBJ1-2,CASSLAPGVQYGYIF,TGTGCCAGCAGCTTGGCCCCGGGGGTCCAATATGGCTACATCTTC
TRBV6-2/TRBV6-3,TRBD2,.,TRBJ2-6,CASSYALAGRLSGANVLTF,TGTGCCAGCAGTTACGCCCTAGCGGGGAGGCTCTCTGGGGCCAACGTCCTGACTTTC
TRBV30,.,.,TRBJ1-5,CAWSSGLSNLPQHF,TGTGCCTGGAGCTCAGGCCTTAGCAATCTGCCCCAGCATTTT
TRBV14,.,few,TRBJ2-1,CASSQGGGWVYNEQFF,TGTGCCAGCAGCCAGGGAGGGGGCTGGGTCTACAATGAGCAGTTCTTC
TRBV11-2,.,.,TRBJ2-3,CAGSWSGSTDTQYF,TGTGCCGGCAGTTGGAGCGGGAGCACAGATACGCAGTATTTT
TRBV6-5,.,many,TRBJ1-6,CASSYSGGVNSPLHF,TGTGCCAGCAGTTACTCCGGGGGTGTGAATTCACCCCTCCACTTT
TRBV5-6,.,few,TRBJ1-5,CASSLGRSNQPQHF,TGTGCCAGCAGCTTGGGCAGGAGCAATCAGCCCCAGCATTTT
TRBV11-2,TRBD2,.,TRBJ2-1,CAGKTSGSYNGQFF,TGTGCCGGCAAAACTAGCGGCTCCTACAATGGGCAGTTCTTC
TRBV28,.,.,TRBJ1-2,CASSFSGASFLRSYGYTF,TGTGCCAGCAGTTTTTCGGGAGCAAGCTTCTTAAGAAGCTATGGCTACACCTTC
TRBV4-2,TRBD1,.,TRBJ2-2,CASSQGRTGGLGEPFF,TGTGCCAGCAGCCAGGGTCGGACAGGGGGCTTGGGGGAGCCGTTTTTT
TRBV25-1,TRBD2,.,TRBJ2-1,CASSEREYEEQFF,TGTGCCAGCAGTGAGCGGGAGTACGAAGAGCAGTTCTTC
TRBV11-2,.,once,TRBJ2-3,CASSLAGAKETQYF,TGTGCCAGCAGCTTAGCGGGAGCCAAAGAAACGCAGTATTTT
TRBV7-9,.,few,TRBJ1-3,CASSLEHLSGNTIYF,TGTGCCAGCAGCTTAGAACACCTCTCCGGAAACACCATATATTTT
TRBV11-3,.,.,TRBJ1-2,CASSPSSRGAYTF,TGTGCCAGCAGTCCCTCTTCTCGGGGTGCCTACACCTTC
TRBV29-1,.,many,TRBJ2-4,CSVEVRGRTKNIQYF,TGCAGCGTTGAAGTTCGTGGGAGGACTAAAAACATTCAGTACTTC
TRBV5-1,TRBD2,few,TRBJ2-7,CASSSGGGRTSEQYF,TGCGCCAGCAGCTCGGGGGGGGGGAGAACTTCCGAGCAGTACTTC
TRBV6-2/TRBV6-3,TRBD2,.,TRBJ2-3,CTSIPGTPTSGLVTDTQYF,TGTACCAGCATCCCCGGGACACCGACTAGCGGATTAGTCACAGATACGCAGTATTTT
TRBV6-5,TRBD2,.,TRBJ2-1,CASSSLAARMNGQFF,TGTGCCAGCAGTTCACTAGCGGCAAGAATGAATGGGCAGTTCTTC
TRBV7-9,TRBD2,many,TRBJ2-7,CASSSRGLGGDSYEQYF,TGTGCCAGCAGCTCCCGCGGTCTGGGGGGGGACTCCTACGAGCAGTACTTC
TRBV28,.,.,TRBJ2-7,CASSSSTGSLGYEQYF,TGTGCCAGCAGTTCATCCACGGGATCCCTGGGCTACGAGCAGTACTTC
TRBV7-9,TRBD1,.,TRBJ1-2,CASSYGQGGRGYTF,TGTGCCAGCAGCTACGGACAGGGGGGTCGTGGCTACACCTTC
TRBV5-1,.,many,TRBJ2-7,CASSWGADRRREQYF,TGCGCCAGCAGCTGGGGGGCCGACAGAAGAAGGGAGCAGTACTTC
TRBV11-3,.,.,TRBJ2-3,CASSSQEKTQYF,TGTGCCAGCAGCTCACAGGAAAAAACACAGTATTTT
TRBV11-2,TRBD1,.,TRBJ2-3,CVSSKHRRQGDTDMQYF,TGTGTCAGCAGCAAGCACAGGCGTCAGGGGGACACAGATATGCAGTATTTT